This TCR beta chain was recorded in a study of CD8 T cells in Susac syndrome. Random-hexamer reverse transcription was applied to about 0.45 to 1 ug RNA. TCRdb re-derived calls from the immunoSEQ multiplex PCR reads in MiXCR, one entry per CDR3 protein. The data show 180,000 or so distinct CDR3 sequences, approximately 94% seen once. Isolation of CD8+ and CD4+ T cells was performed negatively, whereas enrichment of TEMRA cells was done by FACS. V was clipped by 6 bases and J by 0 bases, with 15 bases between them. Germline CDR1 MNHEY, CDR2 SMNVEV (reference sequence). The CDR3 extends over 15 amino acids.

The sample was CD4+ T cells from PBMCs. This sequence originates from a human donor in good health. The chain uses TRBV27 and TRBJ2-7; possibly TRBD1 for D (5 bases). CDR3 DNA: TGTGCCAGCAGCGATGACAGCTGGAGCTCCTACGAGCAGTACTTC. Translated: CASSDDSWSSYEQYF.